This TCR beta chain is from a study of T cell responses to AZD1222 COVID-19 vaccine. Findings of the study overall: There were mostly white British donors and more females than males, and clonal diversity was possibly underestimated.

TCRdb's table, derived via immunoSEQ multiplex PCR, lists solely in-frame clones and lacks some. Of roughly 60,000 clones in the sample, approximately 80% are singletons; the top ten hold roughly 3.5%. The CDR3 has 14 amino acids. The germline gives CDR1 SGHTA, CDR2 FQGNSA. Trimming removed 5 bases from V and 0 bases from J, with 10 bases in between. A note on this clone: Its antigen is not identified.

The rearrangement uses TRBV7-2 and TRBJ1-2; a possible D gene is TRBD1 (5 bases). This sample comprised peripheral blood, obtained 28 days after the second AZD1222 dose. The receptor comes from an adult who received the AZD1222 COVID-19 vaccine. CDR3 protein: CASSEGLANYGYTF. CDR3 DNA: TGTGCCAGCAGCGAGGGGTTAGCTAACTATGGCTACACCTTC.